Listed below are T cell receptor beta chains from one sample, sequenced in a study of blood T cell repertoires in COVID-19. Repertoires were generated with immunoSEQ multiplex PCR, while TCRdb's copy carries only in-frame clones and drops some. The sample consists of roughly 180,000 clones, 82% of them appearing once. Sequenced: PBMCs or T cells enriched from blood (not recorded which). These receptors were taken from a man between 60 and 75 years old who had recovered from COVID-19. Each CDR3 is given without its conserved first and last residue. Each record gives: CDR3 length, D gene, V gene, CDR3 protein. The D gene is left open where the match is weak.

cdr3_length: 13
d_call: -
v_call: TRBV29-1
cdr3_aa: SVKRDMAPTDTQY

cdr3_length: 11
d_call: -
v_call: TRBV7-3
cdr3_aa: ASSLGSNSPLH

cdr3_length: 16
d_call: -
v_call: TRBV28
cdr3_aa: ASSLGLGAVIAKNIQY

cdr3_length: 12
d_call: -
v_call: TRBV7-9
cdr3_aa: ASSLGQMNTEAF

cdr3_length: 16
d_call: -
v_call: TRBV14
cdr3_aa: ASSQERVSAVGNSPLH

cdr3_length: 14
d_call: -
v_call: TRBV2
cdr3_aa: ASSDPGTRLQETQY

cdr3_length: 14
d_call: TRBD1
v_call: TRBV5-1
cdr3_aa: ASSLANTGTGNGYT

cdr3_length: 13
d_call: -
v_call: TRBV18
cdr3_aa: ASSPELHATYGYT

cdr3_length: 13
d_call: -
v_call: TRBV5-6
cdr3_aa: ASSLGASSYNEQF

cdr3_length: 11
d_call: TRBD2
v_call: TRBV6-4
cdr3_aa: ASSVTSGDAQY

cdr3_length: 17
d_call: TRBD1
v_call: TRBV7-9
cdr3_aa: ASSLAYRGWGLKNQPQH

cdr3_length: 13
d_call: -
v_call: TRBV2
cdr3_aa: ASSEAPLHTDTQY

cdr3_length: 10
d_call: -
v_call: TRBV29-1
cdr3_aa: SVEAGQETQY

cdr3_length: 13
d_call: TRBD1
v_call: TRBV5-4
cdr3_aa: ASRQGALDNSPLH

cdr3_length: 13
d_call: TRBD1
v_call: TRBV28
cdr3_aa: ASRGQGGRDQPQH

cdr3_length: 13
d_call: -
v_call: TRBV18
cdr3_aa: ASSKRVDFNTEAF

cdr3_length: 12
d_call: TRBD2
v_call: TRBV11-2
cdr3_aa: ASSLAAGVYEQY

cdr3_length: 12
d_call: -
v_call: TRBV27
cdr3_aa: ASSRGIANEKLF

cdr3_length: 10
d_call: TRBD1
v_call: TRBV28
cdr3_aa: ASLRGGVGYT

cdr3_length: 9
d_call: -
v_call: TRBV29-1
cdr3_aa: SVGYGYEQY

cdr3_length: 12
d_call: -
v_call: TRBV7-2
cdr3_aa: ASSLDGYNSPLH

cdr3_length: 11
d_call: TRBD1
v_call: TRBV28
cdr3_aa: ASRPTGTQPQH

cdr3_length: 10
d_call: -
v_call: TRBV6-5
cdr3_aa: ASGSMNTEAF

cdr3_length: 14
d_call: TRBD1
v_call: TRBV28
cdr3_aa: ASSPGQGGMGNTIY

cdr3_length: 13
d_call: -
v_call: TRBV19
cdr3_aa: ASSISQRSNQPQH

cdr3_length: 12
d_call: TRBD1
v_call: TRBV25-1
cdr3_aa: ASRGQGGNQPQH

cdr3_length: 13
d_call: -
v_call: TRBV7-9
cdr3_aa: ASTSGDRENTEAF

cdr3_length: 13
d_call: -
v_call: TRBV24-1
cdr3_aa: ATSDLGQGPDTQY

cdr3_length: 13
d_call: -
v_call: TRBV7-8
cdr3_aa: ASTWDGRGGQPQH

cdr3_length: 12
d_call: -
v_call: TRBV18
cdr3_aa: ASSPPAVNTEAF

cdr3_length: 13
d_call: -
v_call: TRBV30
cdr3_aa: AWSALGVSTDTQY